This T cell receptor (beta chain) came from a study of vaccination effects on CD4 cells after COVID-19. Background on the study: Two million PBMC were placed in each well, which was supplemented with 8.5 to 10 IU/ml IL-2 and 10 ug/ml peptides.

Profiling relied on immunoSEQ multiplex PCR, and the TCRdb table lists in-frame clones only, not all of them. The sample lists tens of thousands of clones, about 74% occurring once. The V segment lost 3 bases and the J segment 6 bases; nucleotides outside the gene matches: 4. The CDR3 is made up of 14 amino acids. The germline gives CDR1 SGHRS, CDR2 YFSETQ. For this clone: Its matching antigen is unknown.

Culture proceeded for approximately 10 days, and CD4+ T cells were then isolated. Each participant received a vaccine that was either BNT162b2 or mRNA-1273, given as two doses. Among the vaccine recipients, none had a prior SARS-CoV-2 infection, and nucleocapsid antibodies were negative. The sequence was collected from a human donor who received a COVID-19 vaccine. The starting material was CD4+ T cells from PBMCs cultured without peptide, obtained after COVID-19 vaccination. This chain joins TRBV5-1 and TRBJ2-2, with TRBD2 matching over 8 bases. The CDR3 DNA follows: TGCGCCAGCAGCTCCCCGGGGGGGGCCGGGGAGCTGTTTTTT. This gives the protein CASSSPGGAGELFF.